This T cell receptor (beta chain) came from a study of CXCR3-negative and CXCR3-positive naive CD8 T cells. At the level of the study: Each library gave roughly 1.5 +/- 0.3 million of approximately 150 million TRB reads.

Note on this clonotype: No antigen is known for it.

Carrying UMI labels, the TRB cDNA libraries were prepared through 5' RACE. TCRdb reprocessed the 5' RACE reads and keeps a single row for each CDR3 protein, giving no DNA. The repertoire table contains 75,000 to 100,000 distinct CDR3 sequences. The CDR3 runs to 14 residues. The germline gives CDR1 LGHNA, CDR2 YSLEER. General study results and limits: Memory CD8+ cells showed much lower diversity, while both naive subsets displayed comparably high diversity. Naive cells with CXCR3 showed TRB CDR3s that were more hydrophobic than those in CXCR3-negative naive cells. After cryopreservation, CXCR3 expression dropped partially; most assays used fresh PBMCs.

The sequence was collected from a human donor in good health. Some clones in this sample may be carry-over from other donors' samples. The sequencing sample was made of naive CXCR3+ CD8+ T cells from blood. The subset: CD45RO-CCR7+CD27+CD95- naive CD8+ T cells expressing CXCR3 (TNR3+). The V and J genes are TRBV4-3 and TRBJ2-7; TCRdb calls TRBD2, which cannot be checked without DNA. The CDR3 protein is CASSTRLAGDEQYF.